The T cell receptor beta chain under discussion was sequenced for a study of cytomegalovirus exposure and HLA in healthy donors. About this clone: The antigen is undetermined.

With 7 bases clipped from V and 4 bases from J, the junction kept 15 bases outside the gene matches. Per germline, CDR1 SQVTM and CDR2 ANQGSEA. The CDR3 loop spans 16 amino acids. Overall study findings and caveats: Presence/absence comparisons presumed near-even sequencing depth among donors.

Healthy bone marrow donors supplied every sample. PCR employed 60 Vbeta and 13 Jbeta primers. Method: immunoSEQ multiplex PCR; TCRdb's copy keeps in-frame clones and lacks some. Of around 170,000 clones in the sample, 82% are singletons; the top ten hold approximately 0.8%. The sequencing input was PBMCs. The clonotype comes from a woman under 30 in good health and CMV-seronegative. The V gene is TRBV29-1, the J gene TRBJ2-1; the match to TRBD2 covers 8 bases. The CDR3 loop is CSAALGGGGIYNEQFF. The DNA for the CDR3 is TGCAGCGCCGCCCTAGGCGGCGGGGGGATTTACAATGAGCAGTTCTTC.